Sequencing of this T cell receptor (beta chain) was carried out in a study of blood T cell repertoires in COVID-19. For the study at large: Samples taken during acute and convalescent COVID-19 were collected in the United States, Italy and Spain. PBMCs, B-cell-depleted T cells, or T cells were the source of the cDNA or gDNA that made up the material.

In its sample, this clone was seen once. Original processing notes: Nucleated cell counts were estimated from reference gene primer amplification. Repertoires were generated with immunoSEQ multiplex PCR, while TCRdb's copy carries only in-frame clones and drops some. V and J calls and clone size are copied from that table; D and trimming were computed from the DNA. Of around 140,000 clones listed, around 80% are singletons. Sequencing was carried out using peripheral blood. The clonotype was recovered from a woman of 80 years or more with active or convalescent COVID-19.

The CDR3 DNA reads as TGTGCCAGCAGGACAGGGGTCGGGTATGAAAAACTGTTTTTT. Translation gives CASRTGVGYEKLFF. The chain employs TRBV6-4 and TRBJ1-4; TRBD1 agrees at 8 bases. V was pared by 6 bases and J by 6 bases, with 6 bases of the junction left unmatched. Germline V gene data show CDR1 as MRHNA and CDR2 as SNTAGT. CDR3 length equals 14 residues.